One sample yielded the 31 T cell receptor beta chains listed below, sequenced in a study of blood T cell repertoires in COVID-19. Clones were read by immunoSEQ multiplex PCR, and TCRdb kept only the in-frame ones, dropping some. The repertoire consists of roughly 200,000 clones, with around 90% occurring once and the leading ten covering approximately 2.2%. The sequenced material came from PBMCs or T cells enriched from blood (not recorded which). The receptors derive from a woman aged 25 to 39 who had recovered from COVID-19.

The V and J genes are TRBV19 and TRBJ2-7; TRBD2 might be the D (5 bases). Germline V gene lookup returns CDR1 LNHDA and CDR2 SQIVND (reference sequence). This CDR3 is built from 14 residues. V was pared by 3 bases and J by 3 bases, with 12 bases between. CDR3 protein: CASSISKGVYEQYF. As DNA, the CDR3 is TGTGCCAGTAGTATTAGTAAGGGAGTCTACGAGCAGTACTTC.

The chain carries TRBV11-2 and TRBJ1-5; maybe TRBD1 (6 bases). CDR1 is SGHAT and CDR2 is FQNNGV in the germline V gene. The CDR3 spans 15 residues. V gave up 5 bases and J gave up 6 bases, with 17 bases separating them. CDR3 sequence (DNA): TGTGCCAGCAGCATCATGACAGGTGTGGGTCAGCCCCAGCATTTT. Amino acids: CASSIMTGVGQPQHF.

The CDR3 coding sequence is TGCGCCAGCAGCCAAAACCGGGACAAAGTGTATTCCAATCAGCCCCAGCATTTT. It is translated as CASSQNRDKVYSNQPQHF. This rearrangement joins TRBV4-1 to TRBJ1-5, with a weak D call TRBD1 (6 bases). CDR1 MGHRA and CDR2 YSYEKL come from the germline V gene. The CDR3 length is 18 residues. V was shortened by 2 bases and J by 3 bases, with 20 bases between the two germline ends.

CDR3 protein: CATSRDRAVSGYEQYF. In DNA form, the CDR3 reads TGTGCCACCAGCAGAGATCGAGCGGTTTCGGGGTACGAGCAGTACTTC. The V call is TRBV15, the J call TRBJ2-7; TRBD2 might be the D (5 bases). The germline V and J ends were trimmed by 0 bases and 4 bases, with 16 bases remaining between them. Germline-derived CDR1 and CDR2 are LNHNV and YYDKDF (reference sequence). The length of the CDR3 is 16 residues.

The rearrangement uses TRBV20-1 and TRBJ1-5; 8 positions match TRBD1. The J segment lost 7 bases and the V segment lost 6 bases, leaving 8 bases of the junction unmatched. The CDR3 extends over 13 amino acids. CDR1 DFQATT and CDR2 SNEGSKA come from the germline V gene (reference sequence). DNA for the CDR3: TGCAGTGCCAGTGGACAGGGCTTACAGCCCCAGCATTTT. Translation gives CSASGQGLQPQHF.

V usage is TRBV7-9 and J usage is TRBJ2-2; possible D gene TRBD1, 6 bases. Germline-derived CDR1 and CDR2 are SEHNR and FQNEAQ (reference sequence). The ends were cut back, 2 bases at V and 7 bases at J, with 8 bases in the middle. CDR3 length equals 13 residues. The CDR3: CASSLLQGGELFF. DNA for the CDR3: TGTGCCAGCAGCTTATTACAGGGCGGGGAGCTGTTTTTT.

The V and J genes are TRBV6-5 and TRBJ1-1; possibly TRBD1 for D (5 bases). Germline values: CDR1 MNHEY, CDR2 SVGAGI. Trimming left V 1 base short and J 1 base short, with 13 bases between. The CDR3 length is 16 residues. CDR3 region: CASSYWDLGGNTEAFF. CDR3 nucleotides: TGTGCCAGCAGTTACTGGGACTTGGGGGGGAACACTGAAGCTTTCTTT.

V and J are TRBV7-3 and TRBJ2-1, with D maybe TRBD1 (7 bases). With 3 bases removed from V and 7 bases from J, the gap between germline ends came to 19 bases. Germline V lookup: CDR1 SGHTA, CDR2 FQGTGA. The CDR3 has 16 residues. The CDR3 loop reads CASSFYGGGARNEQFF. Written as DNA, the CDR3 is TGTGCCAGCAGCTTCTATGGAGGGGGCGCGAGGAATGAGCAGTTCTTC.

This clone came up once. V gene TRBV6-6 combines with J gene TRBJ1-1; no clear D. Germline CDR1 is MNHNY and CDR2 is SVGAGI (reference sequence). The germline V and J ends were trimmed by 2 bases and 0 bases, with 7 bases remaining between them. This CDR3 comprises 14 residues. This chain's CDR3 is CASSYLTVNTEAFF. The CDR3 nucleotides read TGTGCCAGCAGTTACCTAACGGTGAACACTGAAGCTTTCTTT.

The chain joins TRBV29-1 to TRBJ2-2; D might be TRBD2 (5 bases). The V gene lost 5 bases and the J gene lost 1 base, with 14 bases spanning the gap. The CDR3 runs to 15 residues. CDR1 is SQVTM, CDR2 ANQGSEA, per germline. In DNA form, the CDR3 reads TGCAGCGTTCCGTACGGAGGTCTGAACACCGGGGAGCTGTTTTTT. Its translation is CSVPYGGLNTGELFF.

CDR3 in DNA: TGTGCCAGCAGCCCGAGGACTAGTTTCAATGAGCAGTTCTTC. This sequence encodes CASSPRTSFNEQFF. This chain joins TRBV7-9 and TRBJ2-1, with 7 bases that match TRBD2. V was clipped by 5 bases and J by 6 bases; unmatched bases: 7. There are 14 residues in the CDR3. The germline V gene has CDR1 SEHNR and CDR2 FQNEAQ (reference sequence).

V and J are TRBV5-8 and TRBJ1-5; TRBD1 agrees at 9 bases. With 4 bases clipped from V and 5 bases from J, the junction kept 7 bases outside the gene matches. CDR3 length: 15 amino acids. The germline V gene encodes CDR1 SGHTS and CDR2 YDEGEE. CDR3 nucleotide sequence: TGTGCCAGCAGCCCTACAGGGGGCGCGTATCAGCCCCAGCATTTT. Protein: CASSPTGGAYQPQHF.

The rearrangement joins TRBV6-1 to TRBJ1-5, with D tentatively TRBD1 (5 bases). The germline CDR1 and CDR2 sequences are MNHNS and SASEGT. V dropped 3 bases and J dropped 5 bases, with 11 bases sitting between them. The CDR3 covers 14 residues. In nucleotides, the CDR3 is TGTGCCAGCAGTGACAGGGCGATCGATCAGCCCCAGCATTTT. Its protein product is CASSDRAIDQPQHF.

This clone is a singleton in its sample. V usage is TRBV4-3 and J usage is TRBJ1-6, with no clear D. Trimming left V 0 bases short and J 16 bases short, with 16 bases between. In germline, CDR1 is LGHNA, CDR2 YSLEER. The CDR3 consists of 14 residues. The CDR3 nucleotides are TGCGCCAGCAGCCAAGACTTGGGTGCGTCGGGGCTCCACTTT. Encoded protein: CASSQDLGASGLHF.

V gene TRBV6-1 combines with J gene TRBJ1-2; D uncertain. This CDR3 comprises 13 residues. The V gene lost 2 bases and the J gene lost 4 bases, with 8 bases spanning the gap. CDR1 and CDR2 (germline): MNHNS, SASEGT. CDR3 protein: CASSEPPGYGYTF. CDR3 DNA: TGTGCCAGCAGTGAACCCCCAGGCTATGGCTACACCTTC.

CDR3 sequence (DNA): TGCAGCGTTGCAGGAGCGGGGAAAGTCTATGAGCAGTTCTTC. It translates to CSVAGAGKVYEQFF. This rearrangement joins TRBV29-1 to TRBJ2-1; TRBD2 matches at 7 bases. Germline values: CDR1 SQVTM, CDR2 ANQGSEA. This CDR3 region has 14 residues. The junction had 11 bases not matched to a gene; V was cut back by 4 bases and J by 8 bases.

The J gene is TRBJ1-6, the V gene TRBV23-1; D ambiguous. TRBV23-1 is an ORF, and what it does is uncertain. With 0 bases removed from V and 18 bases from J, the gap between germline ends came to 3 bases. The CDR3 extends over 9 amino acids. The CDR3 DNA reads as TGCGCCAGCAGTCAATCCTCCCACTTT. Amino acid sequence: CASSQSSHF.

The chain links TRBV12-3 or TRBV12-4 to TRBJ2-5; D unclear. The CDR3 covers 13 residues. V shed 3 bases and J shed 2 bases, with 7 bases lying between them. The CDR3 region has the DNA TGTGCCAGCAGTTTTGGCAGACAAGAGACCCAGTACTTC. Translated, it gives CASSFGRQETQYF.

V and J are TRBV9 and TRBJ1-6, with 7 bases aligning to TRBD1. J gave up 0 bases and V 4 bases, and 4 bases lay outside the gene matches. Germline-derived CDR1 and CDR2 are SGDLS and YYNGEE. This CDR3 is 16 amino acids long. CDR3 DNA sequence: TGTGCCAGCAGCCCAGGGGGGAGCTCCTATAATTCACCCCTCCACTTT. This gives the protein CASSPGGSSYNSPLHF.

The chain carries TRBV28 and TRBJ1-4; the D is unclear. Trimming removed 6 bases at V and 5 bases at J, with 10 bases between. The germline V gene encodes CDR1 MDHEN and CDR2 SYDVKM. The CDR3 runs 13 residues. CDR3 region: CASSPGLNEKLFF. The DNA of the CDR3 is TGTGCCAGCAGCCCAGGACTCAATGAAAAACTGTTTTTT.

The rearrangement joins TRBV9 to TRBJ1-2; 12 nucleotides align to TRBD1. Germline V gene data show CDR1 as SGDLS and CDR2 as YYNGEE. This CDR3 spans 17 amino acids. The J segment lost 2 bases and the V segment lost 3 bases, leaving 8 bases of the junction unmatched. CDR3: CASSGGTGGSGNYGYTF. The CDR3 DNA is TGTGCCAGCAGCGGCGGGACAGGGGGCTCCGGAAACTATGGCTACACCTTC.

The CDR3: CASRPQGENSPLHF. In DNA form, the CDR3 reads TGTGCCAGCAGGCCACAGGGGGAGAACTCACCCCTCCACTTT. The chain joins TRBV6-4 to TRBJ1-6, with TRBD1 identical over 8 bases. Germline V gives CDR1 MRHNA, CDR2 SNTAGT. Trimming at V came to 6 bases and at J to 10 bases, leaving 8 bases not matched to a gene. The CDR3 sequence is 14 residues long.

This clone was observed a single time. This chain uses TRBV7-2 with TRBJ2-3, with a weak D call TRBD2 (6 bases). Germline CDR1 SGHTA, CDR2 FQGNSA. V was cut by 5 bases and J by 4 bases, with 16 bases left in between. The CDR3 has 15 residues. CDR3 amino acids: CASSPAGDSADTQYF. Written as DNA, the CDR3 is TGTGCCAGCAGCCCAGCGGGCGACTCGGCAGATACGCAGTATTTT. The complete variable domain, with remaining parts taken from reference TRBV7-2 and TRBJ2-3, reads GAGVSQSPSNKVTEKGKDVELRCDPISGHTALYWYRQSLGQGLEFLIYFQGNSAPDKSGLPSDRFSAERTGGSVSTLTIQRTQQEDSAVYLCASSPAGDSADTQYFGPGTRLTVL.

The chain is built from TRBV7-2 and TRBJ2-3; D gene uncertain. Germline CDR1 is SGHTA and CDR2 is FQGNSA. The CDR3 is 13 amino acids. V dropped 2 bases and J dropped 3 bases, with 6 bases sitting between them. The CDR3 loop is CASSLSRTDTQYF. CDR3 nucleotides: TGTGCCAGCAGCTTATCCCGTACAGATACGCAGTATTTT.

The chain has TRBV4-3 and TRBJ2-2; TRBD2 matches 10 bases. Germline values: CDR1 LGHNA, CDR2 YSLEER. This CDR3 has 15 amino acids. V trimming: 5 bases; J trimming: 1 base; junction bases outside the gene matches: 1. The CDR3: CASSRLAGNTGELFF. CDR3 nucleotides: TGCGCCAGCAGCAGACTAGCGGGGAACACCGGGGAGCTGTTTTTT.

The rearrangement uses TRBV24-1 and TRBJ1-1, with 10 nucleotides matching TRBD1. With V trimmed by 7 bases and J by 3 bases, 1 base remained unmatched. The CDR3 totals 13 residues. In germline, CDR1 is KGHDR, CDR2 SFDVKD. The CDR3 region is CATRDRGDTEAFF. The CDR3 DNA is TGTGCCACCAGGGACAGGGGGGACACTGAAGCTTTCTTT.

This chain uses TRBV4-3 with TRBJ2-5; weak D call: TRBD2 (5 bases). The CDR3 length is 15 residues. Looked up from germline, CDR1 is LGHNA and CDR2 is YSLEER. With 0 bases removed from V and 5 bases from J, the gap between germline ends came to 13 bases. This chain's CDR3 is CASSQDYGMGETQYF. The CDR3 bases are TGCGCCAGCAGCCAAGATTACGGGATGGGGGAGACCCAGTACTTC.

V is TRBV7-2 and J is TRBJ1-4, with D hard to call. This CDR3 has 13 residues. From germline, CDR1 is SGHTA and CDR2 FQGNSA. V was pared by 2 bases and J by 7 bases, with 8 bases between. DNA of the CDR3: TGTGCCAGCAGCTTATTAGGAGGTGAAAAACTGTTTTTT. It translates to CASSLLGGEKLFF.

J is TRBJ1-6 and V is TRBV28; 9 bases map to TRBD1. The CDR3 runs to 15 residues. Trimming cost V 5 bases and J 8 bases; bases outside gene matches: 7. Per germline, CDR1 MDHEN and CDR2 SYDVKM. The CDR3 coding sequence is TGTGCCAGCAGTACTTACAGGGGGCGCGATTCACCCCTCCACTTT. This codes for CASSTYRGRDSPLHF.

The chain couples TRBV11-1 to TRBJ2-7; 10 positions agree with TRBD1. Germline loops: CDR1 SGHAT, CDR2 FQDESV (reference sequence). The V segment lost 5 bases and the J segment 12 bases; nucleotides outside the gene matches: 16. The CDR3 contains 15 residues. CDR3 in amino acids: CASSPQGDRGKLLYF. CDR3 nucleotide sequence: TGTGCCAGCAGCCCGCAGGGGGACAGGGGTAAACTTCTGTACTTC.

A few counts support this clone. J is TRBJ2-1 and V is TRBV2, with D possibly matching TRBD1 (5 bases). CDR3 length: 13 residues. CDR1 SNHLY and CDR2 FYNNEI come from the germline V gene. Trimming pared 1 base from V and 10 bases from J, leaving 11 bases between. The CDR3 nucleotides are TGTGCCAGCAGTGAAGACCAGGGCGGAGAGCAGTTCTTC. Protein sequence: CASSEDQGGEQFF.